The rows below give T cell receptor beta chains drawn from one sample of a study of T cell responses to AZD1222 COVID-19 vaccine. The data were produced by immunoSEQ multiplex PCR, yet TCRdb's version contains in-frame clones alone and is incomplete. The table has 150,000 to 200,000 clones, around 87% seen once; the top ten hold about 3%. Specimen: peripheral blood, collected on day 0 of MenACWY control vaccination. The receptors were sampled from an adult in good health. Both conserved end residues are part of each CDR3. D genes are given only for firm matches. The size of a clone is reported for some rows only, either as once, few or many, or as a class for expanded clones.

CASRGPSYEQYF	TGTGCCAGCAGGGGCCCGTCCTACGAGCAGTACTTC	TRBV6-5	-	-	TRBJ2-7
CASSLPTSSPQGRDEKLFF	TGTGCCAGCAGTTTGCCCACCTCCTCGCCGCAGGGAAGAGATGAAAAACTGTTTTTT	TRBV6-2/TRBV6-3	-	-	TRBJ1-4
CASSYSQGASYEQYF	TGTGCCAGCAGTTACTCCCAGGGGGCATCCTACGAGCAGTACTTC	TRBV6-5	TRBD1	-	TRBJ2-7
CAWSVNLVDTQYF	TGTGCCTGGAGTGTAAACTTAGTCGATACGCAGTATTTT	TRBV30	-	once	TRBJ2-3
CASRRWGQGTSPLHF	TGTGCCAGCAGACGCTGGGGACAGGGTACTTCACCCCTCCACTTT	TRBV6-5	TRBD1	-	TRBJ1-6
CASSHRTGAQAEKLFF	TGTGCCAGCAGCCACCGAACAGGGGCGCAGGCGGAAAAACTGTTTTTT	TRBV3-1/TRBV3-2	TRBD1	-	TRBJ1-4
CASSSSQVGLAGPESYYEQYF	TGTGCCAGCAGCTCTAGCCAGGTGGGTCTAGCGGGGCCGGAAAGTTACTACGAGCAGTACTTC	TRBV13	TRBD2	-	TRBJ2-7
CASSYSSRGANYGYTF	TGTGCCAGCAGTTACTCGAGTCGGGGAGCTAACTATGGCTACACCTTC	TRBV6-5	-	-	TRBJ1-2
CASSRDHNEKLFF	TGTGCCAGCAGCCGGGACCATAATGAAAAACTGTTTTTT	TRBV2	-	few	TRBJ1-4
CASSPSGTSPYGYTF	TGTGCCAGCAGCCCCTCCGGGACCTCCCCCTATGGCTACACCTTC	TRBV28	-	-	TRBJ1-2
CASSHPTSSPYEQYF	TGTGCCAGCAGCCACCCAACATCGTCTCCCTACGAGCAGTACTTC	TRBV3-1/TRBV3-2	-	-	TRBJ2-7
CASSPSGRSYNEQFF	TGTGCCAGCAGTCCTAGCGGCAGATCCTACAATGAGCAGTTCTTC	TRBV28	TRBD2	-	TRBJ2-1
CASGLDKGREGNTIYF	TGTGCTAGTGGTTTGGACAAGGGTCGCGAGGGAAACACCATATATTTT	TRBV12-5	-	-	TRBJ1-3
CASSYSRRQGAVGYTF	TGTGCCAGCAGTTACTCGAGGCGCCAGGGGGCAGTTGGCTACACCTTC	TRBV6-5	TRBD1	-	TRBJ1-2
CASSFTGGEGEQFF	TGCGCCAGCAGCTTCACAGGGGGCGAAGGGGAGCAGTTCTTC	TRBV5-1	TRBD1	-	TRBJ2-1
CASEGGLSYEQYF	TGTGCCAGCGAGGGAGGGCTCTCCTACGAGCAGTACTTC	TRBV11-2	TRBD2	-	TRBJ2-7
CASSQGLQGRYGYTF	TGTGCCAGCAGCCAAGGGCTTCAGGGGAGATATGGCTACACCTTC	TRBV4-2	-	-	TRBJ1-2
CASSQDLGWEGATGEKLFF	TGCGCCAGCAGCCAAGATTTAGGGTGGGAGGGGGCGACTGGCGAAAAACTGTTTTTT	TRBV4-3	TRBD1	-	TRBJ1-4
CATSRDPGPRNQPQHF	TGTGCCACCAGCAGAGACCCTGGGCCGAGAAATCAGCCCCAGCATTTT	TRBV15	-	-	TRBJ1-5
CASSQEGGDTQYF	TGTGCCAGCAGCCAAGAAGGGGGAGATACGCAGTATTTT	TRBV3-1/TRBV3-2	-	-	TRBJ2-3
CAWTGQESSYNSPLHF	TGTGCCTGGACGGGACAGGAGAGCTCCTATAATTCACCCCTCCACTTT	TRBV30	TRBD1	-	TRBJ1-6
CASSRGSGDSYEQYF	TGTGCTAGCAGCCGGGGTAGCGGGGACTCCTACGAGCAGTACTTC	TRBV7-7	TRBD2	-	TRBJ2-7
CASSPDRLSGNTIYF	TGTGCCAGCAGCCCGGACAGGCTCTCTGGAAACACCATATATTTT	TRBV7-9	TRBD1	-	TRBJ1-3
CASSLSNPAGTGGLGELFF	TGCGCCAGCAGCTTGTCAAACCCGGCCGGGACAGGGGGTCTCGGGGAGCTGTTTTTT	TRBV5-1	TRBD1	-	TRBJ2-2
CATEPTSGEVGETQYF	TGTGCCACCGAACCGACTAGCGGGGAAGTTGGGGAGACCCAGTACTTC	TRBV27	TRBD2	-	TRBJ2-5
CASRPPGQGSGELFF	TGTGCCAGCAGACCCCCTGGACAGGGGTCCGGGGAGCTGTTTTTT	TRBV6-5	TRBD1	-	TRBJ2-2
CASSSQGTLGSYEQYF	TGTGCCAGCAGCTCCCAAGGGACGCTCGGATCCTACGAGCAGTACTTC	TRBV5-6	-	once	TRBJ2-7
CASSFSSGSRETQYF	TGTGCCAGCAGCTTTTCCAGCGGGAGTCGAGAGACCCAGTACTTC	TRBV7-9	TRBD2	-	TRBJ2-5
CAWSLNTQYF	TGTGCCTGGAGTCTAAATACGCAGTATTTT	TRBV30	-	-	TRBJ2-3